This T cell receptor (beta chain) comes out of a study of early T cells in non-severe SARS-CoV-2 infection. Looking at the study overall: Sequencing input comprised bulk RNA from unsorted whole blood; chain pairing was not available.

This clonotype has a count of ten or more. MiXCR was run by TCRdb on the 5' RACE reads, yielding one entry per CDR3 protein. This sample has about 54,000 distinct CDR3 sequences; roughly 8% occur once, and the top ten carry roughly a tenth. Germline V gives CDR1 LNHDA, CDR2 SQIVND (reference sequence). CDR3 size: 15 residues. V dropped 0 bases and J dropped 1 base, with 7 bases sitting between them. The source of this sequence is an adult who was a healthcare worker with PCR-confirmed SARS-CoV-2 infection or an uninfected control (not recorded which). This chain links TRBV19 with TRBJ2-1; D uncertain. The specimen comprised whole blood, sampled at baseline. CDR3 amino acids: CASSIDERSYNEQFF. The CDR3 region has the DNA TGTGCCAGTAGTATAGATGAGCGTTCCTACAATGAGCAGTTCTTC.